This T cell receptor (beta chain) is from a study of early T cells in non-severe SARS-CoV-2 infection. Study as a whole: From unsorted whole blood, bulk RNA was sequenced, and the chains remained unpaired. Study observations and caveats: Anti-spike CD8 specificities were favored by VDJdb matching, whose results missed private and CD4 specificities.

The ends lost 3 bases at V and 3 bases at J; junction bases unmatched: 4. Looked up from germline, CDR1 is DFQATT and CDR2 is SNEGSKA (reference sequence). The CDR3 extends over 14 amino acids. The protocol attached unique molecular identifiers to individual cDNA molecules. TCRdb used MiXCR to reprocess the 5' RACE reads, holding one entry per CDR3 protein. The sample has approximately 70,000 distinct CDR3 sequences, 9% to 15% seen once. Turning to this clonotype: Its target is not known.

The chain employs TRBV20-1 and TRBJ1-5; TRBD1 agrees at 8 bases. This TCR was sampled from an adult who was a healthcare worker with PCR-confirmed SARS-CoV-2 infection or an uninfected control (not recorded which). The donor label of this sample is uncertain. Sequenced here: whole blood, sampled at baseline. As DNA, the CDR3 is TGCAGTGCTAGCGGACAGGGCCTCAATCAGCCCCAGCATTTT. As protein: CSASGQGLNQPQHF.